This entry concerns a single TCR beta chain. Its antigen is not known. Within the sample, other DNA sequences also encode this same CDR3. TCRdb's copy holds only in-frame clones and misses some; the assay was immunoSEQ multiplex PCR. The sample holds 350,000 to 500,000 clones, more than 80% seen once. These data originate in a study of Ad26.COV2.S vaccination and SARS-CoV-2 variants. Whole-study findings and limits: Total T cell responses may have been underestimated by the TCR breadth and depth analyses. Responses of spike-specific T cells (both CD8+ and CD4+) reportedly showed substantial breadth after vaccination.

Treatment defined: roughly 18 received Ad26.COV2.S at low or high dose, single or two shots; 5 received placebo; per-sample allocation not given. Each sample was drawn 63 days after the first injection (of vaccine or placebo). Ad26 vector vaccine expressed Wuhan-strain SARS-CoV-2 spike. The source was peripheral blood, collected in a trial of Ad26.COV2.S vaccine versus placebo. The receptor's source is a person aged 18-60 years who received the Ad26.COV2.S COVID-19 vaccine or a placebo.

The CDR3 DNA follows: TGTGCCTGGAGTGGGGGACTTTTGAACACTGAAGCTTTCTTT. This codes for CAWSGGLLNTEAFF. The chain carries TRBV30 and TRBJ1-1, with D possibly being TRBD1 (5 bases). This CDR3 comprises 14 residues. V lost 1 base and J lost 0, with 9 bases in between. CDR1 and CDR2 from the germline V gene are GTSNPN and SVGIG (reference sequence).